The next 29 T cell receptor beta chains were all read from a single sample in a study of T cell changes during pregnancy in multiple sclerosis. TCRdb's table, derived via immunoSEQ multiplex PCR, lists solely in-frame clones and lacks some. In the table there are about 70,000 clones, about 94% of which are singletons. Material: peripheral blood, obtained in the third trimester of pregnancy. The receptors originated from a female donor with multiple sclerosis, enrolled in a pregnancy study.

The rearrangement links TRBV7-3 to TRBJ1-6; possibly TRBD1 for D (5 bases). V lost 5 bases and J 9 bases, leaving 14 bases between the germline ends. CDR1 and CDR2 (germline): SGHTA, FQGTGA. The CDR3 length is 14 residues. The CDR3 coding sequence is TGTGCCAGCAGCCCCGGGACTTTGGGTTCACCCCTCCACTTT. Amino acid sequence: CASSPGTLGSPLHF.

This chain uses TRBV7-8 with TRBJ2-1; 7 positions match TRBD2. The CDR3 is made up of 17 amino acids. Germline assignment: CDR1 SGHVS and CDR2 FQNEAQ. Germline trimming cut 0 bases from V and 7 bases from J; bases unmatched to any gene: 12. CDR3 residues: CASSLAGRSGVGNEQFF. DNA of the CDR3: TGTGCCAGCAGCTTAGCGGGGCGGAGCGGGGTAGGGAATGAGCAGTTCTTC.

The count of this clone is one. The gene calls are TRBV7-8 and TRBJ1-3, with unresolved D. The CDR3 is made up of 14 amino acids. V was pared by 5 bases and J by 4 bases, with 12 bases between. CDR1 and CDR2 (germline): SGHVS, FQNEAQ. The CDR3 bases are TGTGCCAGCAGCCACAGCGGGGTCGGAAACACCATATATTTT. Its translation: CASSHSGVGNTIYF.

The rearrangement joins TRBV6-5 to TRBJ2-3; 8 nucleotides match TRBD1. Germline lookup yields CDR1 MNHEY and CDR2 SVGAGI. V trimming: 8 bases; J trimming: 4 bases; junction bases outside the gene matches: 8. This CDR3 is 14 amino acids long. In DNA form, the CDR3 reads TGTGCCAGCCGCCACGGGACAGGAGCAGATACGCAGTATTTT. As protein: CASRHGTGADTQYF.

The chain employs TRBV30 and TRBJ1-6, with 7 nucleotides matching TRBD1. The length of the CDR3 is 12 residues. CDR1 is GTSNPN and CDR2 is SVGIG in the germline V gene (reference sequence). V gave up 2 bases and J gave up 11 bases; unmatched junction bases: 3. The CDR3 sequence is CAWSQGVTPLHF. In nucleotides, the CDR3 is TGTGCCTGGAGTCAGGGGGTCACACCCCTCCACTTT.

The chain couples TRBV5-4 to TRBJ2-7; 9 bases map to TRBD1. The CDR3 is made up of 16 amino acids. After removal of 3 bases from V and 2 bases from J, the junction contained 9 bases not matched to a gene. Germline loops: CDR1 SGHNT, CDR2 YYREEE (reference sequence). The CDR3 region has the DNA TGTGCCAGCAGCTCCGCAGGGCGACAGGGGGCCTACGAGCAGTACTTC. Protein product: CASSSAGRQGAYEQYF. Supplemented by reference TRBV5-4 and TRBJ2-7, the full variable domain reads ETGVTQSPTHLIKTRGQQVTLRCSSQSGHNTVSWYQQALGQGPQFIFQYYREEENGRGNFPPRFSGLQFPNYSSELNVNALELDDSALYLCASSSAGRQGAYEQYFGPGTRLTVT.

The chain recombines TRBV11-2 with TRBJ2-3, with D tentatively TRBD2 (6 bases). CDR1 and CDR2 (germline): SGHAT, FQNNGV. The CDR3 is made up of 13 amino acids. Trimming pared 4 bases from V and 1 base from J, leaving 6 bases between. The CDR3 here is CASSWRGTDTQYF. For the CDR3, the DNA is TGTGCCAGCAGCTGGAGGGGCACAGATACGCAGTATTTT.

The V gene is TRBV15, the J gene TRBJ1-2, with TRBD1 matching 8 bases. The CDR3 spans 16 residues. Germline values: CDR1 LNHNV, CDR2 YYDKDF (reference sequence). V gave up 0 bases and J gave up 8 bases; unmatched junction bases: 11. The DNA for the CDR3 is TGTGCCACCAGCAGAGATGATTCAGGGGGCCTGAGGGGCTACACCTTC. Its protein product is CATSRDDSGGLRGYTF.

CDR3 residues: CAISEGRTSGGNEQFF. CDR3 DNA: TGTGCCATCAGTGAGGGGAGGACTAGCGGGGGAAATGAGCAGTTCTTC. The chain couples TRBV10-3 to TRBJ2-1; TRBD2 agrees at 13 bases. From germline, CDR1 is ENHRY and CDR2 SYGVKD. J gave up 7 bases and V 2 bases, and 5 bases lay outside the gene matches. This CDR3 comprises 16 residues.

This rearrangement joins TRBV7-7 to TRBJ1-3; 9 nucleotides align to TRBD1. The germline V gene has CDR1 SSHAT and CDR2 FNYEAQ (reference sequence). The trim removed 5 bases at V and 4 bases at J, leaving 6 bases unmatched. This CDR3 has 15 residues. The CDR3 loop is CASSVDRGIGNTIYF. CDR3 in DNA: TGTGCCAGCAGCGTGGACAGGGGAATAGGAAACACCATATATTTT.

The chain carries TRBV30 and TRBJ2-5, with TRBD2 matching 9 bases. The CDR3 is made up of 14 amino acids. V lost 4 bases and J lost 1; bases outside the gene matches: 4. Germline values: CDR1 GTSNPN, CDR2 SVGIG (reference sequence). The DNA for the CDR3 is TGTGCCTGGACTCGGGGACTAGCCCAAGAGACCCAGTACTTC. Protein product: CAWTRGLAQETQYF.

V is TRBV6-5 and J is TRBJ1-6, with 7 bases fitting TRBD1. CDR3 length equals 14 residues. From germline, CDR1 is MNHEY and CDR2 SVGAGI. Trimming at V came to 8 bases and at J to 2 bases, leaving 3 bases not matched to a gene. CDR3 sequence reads: CASGGTAYNSPLHF. CDR3 in DNA: TGTGCCAGCGGGGGGACAGCCTATAATTCACCCCTCCACTTT.

The genes are TRBV7-2 and TRBJ1-2; D is undetermined. The CDR3 length is 13 residues. Trimming removed 2 bases at V and 6 bases at J, with 10 bases between. Germline V gene data show CDR1 as SGHTA and CDR2 as FQGNSA. The CDR3 DNA reads TGTGCCAGCAGCTTAAGTGAGAAGAATGGCTACACCTTC. Translating gives CASSLSEKNGYTF.

This chain connects TRBV5-6 to TRBJ1-3, with D unresolved. The V gene's germline CDR1 is SGHDT and CDR2 YYEEEE. The CDR3 is made up of 16 amino acids. Trimming removed 1 base from V and 0 bases from J, with 11 bases in between. The CDR3 spells CASSLLSATSGNTIYF. CDR3 nucleotide sequence: TGTGCCAGCAGCTTGTTATCCGCTACCTCTGGAAACACCATATATTTT.

Here the CDR3 reads CASSVRDSHPNTEAFF. DNA of the CDR3: TGTGCCAGCAGCGTCCGGGACAGCCACCCGAACACTGAAGCTTTCTTT. The chain links TRBV9 to TRBJ1-1, with 7 bases aligning to TRBD1. This CDR3 is 16 amino acids long. CDR1 and CDR2 from the germline V gene are SGDLS and YYNGEE. V lost 2 bases and J lost 1; bases outside the gene matches: 8. The full variable domain, its missing parts supplied by reference TRBV9 and TRBJ1-1, is DSGVTQTPKHLITATGQRVTLRCSPRSGDLSVYWYQQSLDQGLQFLIQYYNGEERAKGNILERFSAQQFPDLHSELNLSSLELGDSALYFCASSVRDSHPNTEAFFGQGTRLTVV.

The J gene is TRBJ1-2, the V gene TRBV5-1; 7 nucleotides line up with TRBD1. Germline V lookup: CDR1 SGHRS, CDR2 YFSETQ. The trim removed 4 bases at V and 0 bases at J, leaving 9 bases unmatched. The CDR3 runs 16 residues. This CDR3 reads CASSPSGTATNYGYTF. CDR3 coding DNA: TGCGCCAGCAGCCCGTCGGGGACAGCGACTAACTATGGCTACACCTTC.

CDR3 bases: TGTGCCTGGGGAGTAGGAGGACAGCCCCAGCATTTT. As protein: CAWGVGGQPQHF. The chain employs TRBV30 and TRBJ1-5; D gene uncertain. The CDR3 spans 12 residues. Trimming shortened V by 5 bases and J by 7 bases, and 12 bases separated the two germline ends. Germline V CDR1 and CDR2: GTSNPN, SVGIG (reference sequence).

The chain uses TRBV4-2 and TRBJ2-7, with D possibly TRBD2 on 5 matching bases. The ends were cut back, 2 bases at V and 1 base at J, with 9 bases in the middle. This CDR3 has 14 residues. Germline-derived CDR1 and CDR2 are LGHNA and YNFKEQ. The CDR3 bases are TGTGCCAGCAGCCAATCTGAGGGATCCTACGAGCAGTACTTC. This gives the protein CASSQSEGSYEQYF.

The gene calls are TRBV30 and TRBJ1-5, with TRBD1 matching over 7 bases. Per germline, CDR1 GTSNPN and CDR2 SVGIG (reference sequence). V lost 2 bases, J lost 2 bases, and 3 bases stayed unmatched. The CDR3 spans 14 residues. In DNA form, the CDR3 reads TGTGCCTGGAGTCAAGGACAGGGCAATCAGCCCCAGCATTTT. Translated, it gives CAWSQGQGNQPQHF.

DNA of the CDR3: TGTGCCAGCAGTGAAGCTCGGGGGGGCATGAAATCTTTCTTT. Residues: CASSEARGGMKSFF. This chain joins TRBV6-1 and TRBJ1-1, with D possibly matching TRBD1 (6 bases). Per germline, CDR1 MNHNS and CDR2 SASEGT. Trimming cost V 0 bases and J 12 bases, with 17 bases left between them. The CDR3 contains 14 residues.

This chain joins TRBV10-3 and TRBJ2-3; 9 bases match TRBD1. Looked up from germline, CDR1 is ENHRY and CDR2 is SYGVKD. CDR3 length: 15 amino acids. V was pared by 4 bases and J by 3 bases, with 5 bases of the junction left unmatched. CDR3 in amino acids: CAISGGQGGTDTQYF. In nucleotides, the CDR3 is TGTGCCATCAGTGGGGGACAGGGAGGTACAGATACGCAGTATTTT.

The chain carries TRBV5-1 and TRBJ1-1, with D perhaps matching TRBD1 (6 bases). From germline, CDR1 is SGHRS and CDR2 YFSETQ. The CDR3 loop spans 14 amino acids. Trimming took off 0 bases at V and 2 bases at J, with 8 bases between the two ends. The DNA of the CDR3 is TGCGCCAGCAGCTTGGGGGGGCCCAACACTGAAGCTTTCTTT. Residues: CASSLGGPNTEAFF.

V and J are TRBV18 and TRBJ2-5; 10 bases fit TRBD2. Germline V gives CDR1 KGHSH, CDR2 LQKENI. The CDR3 has 15 residues. The J segment lost 5 bases and the V segment lost 3 bases, leaving 6 bases of the junction unmatched. For the CDR3, the DNA is TGTGCCAGCTCACCCTCGGGACTAGCGTGGGAGACCCAGTACTTC. Protein: CASSPSGLAWETQYF.

This chain uses TRBV5-6 with TRBJ1-2; no clear D. This CDR3 has 14 residues. V shed 2 bases and J shed 1 base, with 9 bases lying between them. CDR1 SGHDT and CDR2 YYEEEE come from the germline V gene. The CDR3 DNA follows: TGTGCCAGCAGCTTTTCCAGGATTAACTATGGCTACACCTTC. It specifies CASSFSRINYGYTF.

CDR3 protein: CASSRGQGGYEQYF. The CDR3 bases are TGTGCCAGCAGCCGGGGACAGGGGGGCTACGAGCAGTACTTC. The J gene is TRBJ2-7, the V gene TRBV7-6; 11 bases line up with TRBD1. The germline gives CDR1 SGHVS, CDR2 FNYEAQ. This CDR3 is 14 amino acids long. Trimming took 5 bases from V and 3 from J; bases not matched to a gene: 3.

The CDR3 region is CASSADRLSSYNEQFF. The CDR3 region has the DNA TGTGCCAGCAGTGCCGACCGACTAAGCTCCTACAATGAGCAGTTCTTC. The chain couples TRBV6-4 to TRBJ2-1, with D perhaps matching TRBD2 (5 bases). This CDR3 spans 16 amino acids. Trimming pared 4 bases from V and 0 bases from J, leaving 13 bases between. Germline V gene sequence: CDR1 MRHNA, CDR2 SNTAGT.

This chain uses TRBV15 with TRBJ2-3; 7 bases are shared with TRBD1. The CDR3 extends over 15 amino acids. The junction had 6 bases not matched to a gene; V was cut back by 2 bases and J by 4 bases. Germline lookup yields CDR1 LNHNV and CDR2 YYDKDF (reference sequence). The CDR3 protein is CATSRTTGHPDTQYF. The CDR3 DNA is TGTGCCACCAGCAGAACGACAGGGCATCCAGATACGCAGTATTTT.

The J gene is TRBJ1-6, the V gene TRBV5-4; 7 nucleotides match TRBD1. In germline, CDR1 is SGHNT, CDR2 YYREEE (reference sequence). Trimming at V came to 6 bases and at J to 14 bases, leaving 14 bases not matched to a gene. This CDR3 has 14 amino acids. CDR3 region: CASTTQGGRETLHF. The CDR3 DNA follows: TGTGCCAGCACCACCCAAGGGGGCAGGGAGACCCTCCACTTT. Complete variable domain (other parts from reference TRBV5-4 and TRBJ1-6): ETGVTQSPTHLIKTRGQQVTLRCSSQSGHNTVSWYQQALGQGPQFIFQYYREEENGRGNFPPRFSGLQFPNYSSELNVNALELDDSALYLCASTTQGGRETLHFGNGTRLTVT.

The J gene is TRBJ2-3, the V gene TRBV7-2; no clear D gene. Between the trimmed V and J ends, which lost 3 bases and 4 bases, there was a span of 2 bases. CDR1 is SGHTA, CDR2 FQGNSA, per germline. The length of the CDR3 is 11 residues. DNA of the CDR3: TGTGCCAGCAGCTTCTCAGATACGCAGTATTTT. Translation: CASSFSDTQYF.